One sample yielded the 9 T cell receptor beta chains listed below, sequenced in a study of blood T cell repertoires in COVID-19 (TCRdb year 2020). The method was the immunoSEQ multiplex PCR assay. TCRdb took over this immuneACCESS table, retaining in-frame rearrangements with V and J assigned. Such tables are incomplete; in checked studies, under half of the missing clones stem from an unresolved V gene, and the remainder is unexplained. Counted in this sample were about 74,000 clones; around nine tenths of them appeared once. In total, the top ten clones hold roughly 28% of the sample. The sequenced material came from peripheral blood. The receptor source for this set is a woman of 80 years or more with active or convalescent COVID-19.

This clone has just one count. V is TRBV19 and J is TRBJ1-4, with 7 bases fitting TRBD1. The CDR3 length is 13 residues. V gave up 5 bases and J gave up 10 bases; unmatched junction bases: 7. Germline V gene sequence: CDR1 LNHDA, CDR2 SQIVND (reference sequence). CDR3 loop: CASSHRQGGKLFF. For the CDR3, the DNA is TGTGCCAGTAGTCACCGACAGGGAGGAAAACTGTTTTTT.

The CDR3 coding sequence is TGCGCCAGCAGCCAGCCGTTAACCCGCAGTTCGGGAAACACCATATATTTT. Translating gives CASSQPLTRSSGNTIYF. J is TRBJ1-3 and V is TRBV4-1; D uncertain. CDR1 is MGHRA and CDR2 is YSYEKL in the germline V gene. The CDR3 sequence is 17 residues long. V was pared by 3 bases and J by 4 bases, with 19 bases between.

This clone is a singleton in its sample. V usage is TRBV7-3 and J usage is TRBJ2-2; 10 bases map to TRBD2. Germline lookup yields CDR1 SGHTA and CDR2 FQGTGA. J gave up 6 bases and V 5 bases, and 9 bases lay outside the gene matches. The CDR3 consists of 16 residues. CDR3: CASSRRGSGGAGELFF. CDR3 nucleotide sequence: TGTGCCAGCAGCCGCCGGGGCAGCGGGGGGGCCGGGGAGCTGTTTTTT.

V gene TRBV19 combines with J gene TRBJ2-3; unclear D gene. The length of the CDR3 is 12 residues. Germline lookup yields CDR1 LNHDA and CDR2 SQIVND (reference sequence). Trimming removed 7 bases at V and 0 bases at J, with 5 bases between. The CDR3 spells CASTTSTDTQYF. The CDR3 bases are TGTGCCAGTACAACTAGCACAGATACGCAGTATTTT.

The J gene is TRBJ2-4, the V gene TRBV5-6; the D gene is possibly TRBD2 (5 bases). The CDR3 is 14 residues long. The V end was cut by 4 bases, the J end by 4 bases, with 12 bases between. Germline V CDR1 and CDR2: SGHDT, YYEEEE. The CDR3 reads CASSQLPGKNIQYF. The DNA of the CDR3 is TGTGCCAGCAGCCAACTACCGGGAAAAAACATTCAGTACTTC.

This rearrangement joins TRBV5-4 to TRBJ2-7, with 11 bases that match TRBD2. Germline V gene data show CDR1 as SGHNT and CDR2 as YYREEE (reference sequence). Trimming took 4 bases from V and 4 from J; bases not matched to a gene: 7. The CDR3 runs 15 residues. The CDR3: CASSILGLADYEQYF. CDR3 DNA sequence: TGTGCCAGCAGCATACTGGGACTAGCGGATTACGAGCAGTACTTC.

This clone has just a few counts. This chain links TRBV6-6 with TRBJ2-5; the match to TRBD1 covers 8 bases. CDR3 length: 15 residues. Germline V gives CDR1 MNHNY, CDR2 SVGAGI (reference sequence). V shed 6 bases and J 2 bases; nucleotides not matched to a gene: 8. The CDR3 here is CASSYPGTGQETQYF. The CDR3 bases are TGTGCCAGCAGCTATCCAGGGACAGGACAAGAGACCCAGTACTTC.

This rearrangement joins TRBV19 to TRBJ2-1; 7 nucleotides match TRBD2. This CDR3 is built from 15 residues. V lost 5 bases and J lost 7; bases outside the gene matches: 11. The germline V gene has CDR1 LNHDA and CDR2 SQIVND (reference sequence). The CDR3 region has the DNA TGTGCCAGTAGTTTTCAACCGACTAGCCCAAATGAGCAGTTCTTC. Translated, it gives CASSFQPTSPNEQFF. The entire variable domain, with the rest obtained from reference TRBV19 and TRBJ2-1, is as follows: DGGITQSPKYLFRKEGQNVTLSCEQNLNHDAMYWYRQDPGQGLRLIYYSQIVNDFQKGDIAEGYSVSREKKESFPLTVTSAQKNPTAFYLCASSFQPTSPNEQFFGPGTRLTVL.

The CDR3 DNA sequence: TGTGCCAGCAGTCGACAGGGCGGAAGGAACACTGAAGCTTTCTTT. Amino acids: CASSRQGGRNTEAFF. The chain is built from TRBV11-3 and TRBJ1-1; 7 bases agree with TRBD1. The ends lost 6 bases at V and 1 base at J; junction bases unmatched: 8. In germline, CDR1 is SGHNT, CDR2 YENEEA. CDR3 length: 15 residues.